This is a list of T cell receptor beta chains from one sample in a study of T cell repertoires in cytomegalovirus infection. One entry per CDR3 protein results from TCRdb running MiXCR on the reads. The sample lists 680,000 or so distinct CDR3 sequences, less than 40% occurring once. The sample taken for sequencing was PBMCs. Every receptor here comes from a human donor in good health (CMV status not recorded). Some clones in this sample may be carry-over from other donors' samples. CDR3s include the opening cysteine and the closing phenylalanine or tryptophan. The order of the fields is V gene, J gene, D gene, clone size, CDR3 protein, CDR3 DNA. D genes are given only for firm matches. Clone size is shown for a subset of rows, as once, few, many or a class of expanded clone.

V gene: TRBV29-1
J gene: TRBJ2-5
D gene: -
clone size: once
CDR3 protein: CSVEWGYQETQYF
CDR3 DNA: TGCAGCGTTGAGTGGGGGTACCAAGAGACCCAGTACTTC

V gene: TRBV2
J gene: TRBJ2-7
D gene: -
clone size: -
CDR3 protein: CASSAVGYEQYF
CDR3 DNA: TGTGCCAGCAGTGCGGTAGGCTACGAGCAGTACTTC

V gene: TRBV5-1
J gene: TRBJ2-7
D gene: TRBD1
clone size: -
CDR3 protein: CASSPLTGSEQYF
CDR3 DNA: TGCGCCAGCAGCCCCCTGACAGGGAGCGAGCAGTACTTC

V gene: TRBV7-9
J gene: TRBJ2-7
D gene: -
clone size: -
CDR3 protein: CASSLAEVRPYEQYF
CDR3 DNA: TGTGCCAGCAGCTTAGCCGAGGTGAGACCCTACGAGCAGTACTTC

V gene: TRBV15
J gene: TRBJ2-3
D gene: -
clone size: -
CDR3 protein: CATSRGGQSTDTQYF
CDR3 DNA: TGTGCCACCAGCAGAGGAGGACAAAGCACAGATACGCAGTATTTT

V gene: TRBV28
J gene: TRBJ1-1
D gene: TRBD1
clone size: many
CDR3 protein: CASSFPGAGGTEAFF
CDR3 DNA: TGTGCCAGCAGTTTCCCGGGGGCAGGGGGGACTGAAGCTTTCTTT

V gene: TRBV19
J gene: TRBJ1-3
D gene: -
clone size: -
CDR3 protein: CASSPRTGSGNTIYF
CDR3 DNA: TGTGCCAGTAGTCCCAGGACGGGCTCTGGAAACACCATATATTTT

V gene: TRBV7-8
J gene: TRBJ1-3
D gene: -
clone size: many
CDR3 protein: CASSLRHGTGSGNTIYF
CDR3 DNA: TGTGCCAGCAGCCTACGCCACGGAACAGGGTCCGGAAACACCATATATTTT

V gene: TRBV7-2
J gene: TRBJ1-1
D gene: TRBD1
clone size: many
CDR3 protein: CASSTWTGRPTEAFF
CDR3 DNA: TGTGCCAGCAGCACGTGGACAGGGAGACCCACTGAAGCTTTCTTT

V gene: TRBV6-2/TRBV6-3
J gene: TRBJ1-2
D gene: TRBD1
clone size: -
CDR3 protein: CASVKPGGQIYGYTF
CDR3 DNA: TGTGCCAGCGTTAAACCAGGGGGACAGATCTATGGCTACACCTTC

V gene: TRBV11-2
J gene: TRBJ2-5
D gene: TRBD2
clone size: -
CDR3 protein: CASSLVRGGEETQYF
CDR3 DNA: TGTGCCAGCAGCTTAGTCCGGGGGGGTGAAGAGACCCAGTACTTC

V gene: TRBV28
J gene: TRBJ1-3
D gene: TRBD1
clone size: -
CDR3 protein: CASRPNRDRGGNTIYF
CDR3 DNA: TGTGCCAGCAGGCCTAACCGGGACAGGGGAGGAAACACCATATATTTT

V gene: TRBV19
J gene: TRBJ1-2
D gene: -
clone size: few
CDR3 protein: CASSGYLGYTF
CDR3 DNA: TGTGCCAGTAGTGGCTATCTCGGCTACACCTTC

V gene: TRBV20-1
J gene: TRBJ1-1
D gene: -
clone size: -
CDR3 protein: CLVINTEAFF
CDR3 DNA: TGCCTCGTGATTAACACTGAAGCTTTCTTT

V gene: TRBV11-2
J gene: TRBJ2-6
D gene: -
clone size: -
CDR3 protein: CASSRGQGGSGANVLTF
CDR3 DNA: TGTGCCAGCAGTCGAGGACAGGGAGGGTCTGGGGCCAACGTCCTGACTTTC

V gene: TRBV28
J gene: TRBJ2-1
D gene: TRBD2
clone size: -
CDR3 protein: CASLVAGGGNEQFF
CDR3 DNA: TGTGCCAGCCTCGTAGCGGGAGGTGGTAATGAGCAGTTCTTC

V gene: TRBV6-8
J gene: TRBJ1-2
D gene: TRBD1
clone size: -
CDR3 protein: CASRNLMTGFGYTF
CDR3 DNA: TGTGCCAGCAGGAACCTGATGACAGGGTTTGGCTACACCTTC

V gene: TRBV10-3
J gene: TRBJ2-2
D gene: TRBD1
clone size: -
CDR3 protein: CAIAAPGQTANTGELFF
CDR3 DNA: TGTGCCATCGCTGCCCCGGGACAGACCGCGAACACCGGGGAGCTGTTTTTT

V gene: TRBV6-5
J gene: TRBJ1-1
D gene: -
clone size: many
CDR3 protein: CASSYSGGKAEAFF
CDR3 DNA: TGTGCCAGCAGTTACTCGGGGGGGAAGGCTGAAGCTTTCTTT

V gene: TRBV2
J gene: TRBJ1-5
D gene: -
clone size: -
CDR3 protein: CASSGRQDSNQPQHF
CDR3 DNA: TGTGCCAGCAGTGGGAGACAGGATAGCAATCAGCCCCAGCATTTT

V gene: TRBV24-1
J gene: TRBJ2-1
D gene: TRBD2
clone size: few
CDR3 protein: CATGTSNNNEQFF
CDR3 DNA: TGTGCCACCGGGACTAGCAACAACAATGAGCAGTTCTTC

V gene: TRBV7-6
J gene: TRBJ2-7
D gene: TRBD2
clone size: -
CDR3 protein: CASSPFIAGFSYEQYF
CDR3 DNA: TGTGCCAGCAGCCCGTTCATAGCGGGATTTTCCTACGAGCAGTACTTC

V gene: TRBV28
J gene: TRBJ1-3
D gene: -
clone size: -
CDR3 protein: CASSAQGPGNTIYF
CDR3 DNA: TGTGCCAGCAGTGCACAGGGACCTGGAAACACCATATATTTT

V gene: TRBV24-1
J gene: TRBJ1-5
D gene: -
clone size: few
CDR3 protein: CATSAGGSRVSNQPQHF
CDR3 DNA: TGTGCCACCAGTGCGGGGGGTAGTAGGGTGAGCAATCAGCCCCAGCATTTT

V gene: TRBV7-9
J gene: TRBJ1-1
D gene: TRBD1
clone size: few
CDR3 protein: CASSITGGSPILNPNTEAFF
CDR3 DNA: TGTGCCAGCAGCATCACAGGGGGATCTCCGATTTTAAACCCGAACACTGAAGCTTTCTTT

V gene: TRBV7-2
J gene: TRBJ2-1
D gene: TRBD1
clone size: few
CDR3 protein: CASSSRDRGIYEQFF
CDR3 DNA: TGTGCCAGCAGCTCCCGGGACAGGGGTATCTATGAGCAGTTCTTC

V gene: TRBV12-3/TRBV12-4
J gene: TRBJ1-5
D gene: -
clone size: few
CDR3 protein: CASSQGSYQPQHF
CDR3 DNA: TGTGCCAGCAGCCAAGGGAGTTATCAGCCCCAGCATTTT

V gene: TRBV19
J gene: TRBJ2-6
D gene: -
clone size: few
CDR3 protein: CASSIYRRSSSGANVLTF
CDR3 DNA: TGTGCCAGTAGTATCTACAGGCGCTCTAGCTCTGGGGCCAACGTCCTGACTTTC

V gene: TRBV6-5
J gene: TRBJ1-4
D gene: TRBD1
clone size: once
CDR3 protein: CDSSVDGQGLEKLFF
CDR3 DNA: TGTGACAGCAGCGTAGACGGACAGGGACTTGAAAAACTGTTTTTT

V gene: TRBV29-1
J gene: TRBJ1-2
D gene: -
clone size: many
CDR3 protein: CSVFVPTDYGYTF
CDR3 DNA: TGCAGCGTTTTTGTCCCGACAGACTATGGCTACACCTTC

V gene: TRBV6-2/TRBV6-3
J gene: TRBJ1-5
D gene: -
clone size: -
CDR3 protein: CASSYTDRNQPQHF
CDR3 DNA: TGTGCCAGCAGTTACACCGACAGGAATCAGCCCCAGCATTTT

V gene: TRBV12-3/TRBV12-4
J gene: TRBJ1-5
D gene: TRBD1
clone size: few
CDR3 protein: CASSLLTGHQPQHF
CDR3 DNA: TGTGCCAGCAGTTTACTGACAGGGCATCAGCCCCAGCATTTT

V gene: TRBV7-2
J gene: TRBJ1-1
D gene: -
clone size: many
CDR3 protein: CASSRRGTVYHTEAFF
CDR3 DNA: TGTGCCAGCAGCCGCCGGGGCACAGTCTATCACACTGAAGCTTTCTTT

V gene: TRBV28
J gene: TRBJ2-6
D gene: -
clone size: -
CDR3 protein: CASSPQPPGAGTNVLTF
CDR3 DNA: TGTGCCAGCAGCCCTCAGCCTCCCGGGGCAGGCACCAACGTCCTGACTTTC

V gene: TRBV28
J gene: TRBJ1-5
D gene: -
clone size: -
CDR3 protein: CASSSGGWIQPQHF
CDR3 DNA: TGTGCCAGCAGCTCTGGGGGGTGGATTCAGCCCCAGCATTTT

V gene: TRBV7-2
J gene: TRBJ2-3
D gene: -
clone size: many
CDR3 protein: CASSLNPGTLPDTQYF
CDR3 DNA: TGTGCCAGCAGCTTAAATCCGGGAACCCTCCCAGATACGCAGTATTTT

V gene: TRBV12-3/TRBV12-4
J gene: TRBJ2-7
D gene: -
clone size: -
CDR3 protein: CASRTGRGGEQYF
CDR3 DNA: TGTGCCAGCAGGACCGGAAGGGGTGGCGAGCAGTACTTC

V gene: TRBV19
J gene: TRBJ2-3
D gene: TRBD1
clone size: few
CDR3 protein: CASSTQTGVMDTQYF
CDR3 DNA: TGTGCCAGTAGTACCCAAACAGGGGTTATGGATACGCAGTATTTT

V gene: TRBV11-2
J gene: TRBJ2-3
D gene: TRBD2
clone size: -
CDR3 protein: CASSFTSGRVGVGELVTQYF
CDR3 DNA: TGTGCCAGCAGCTTTACTAGCGGGAGGGTCGGCGTAGGGGAATTGGTTACGCAGTATTTT

V gene: TRBV11-1
J gene: TRBJ2-1
D gene: TRBD2
clone size: few
CDR3 protein: CASSFRGSGKRNEQFF
CDR3 DNA: TGTGCCAGCAGCTTTCGTGGTAGCGGGAAAAGGAATGAGCAGTTCTTC

V gene: TRBV12-3/TRBV12-4
J gene: TRBJ1-5
D gene: TRBD1
clone size: -
CDR3 protein: CASTPGGTVNQPQHF
CDR3 DNA: TGTGCCAGCACACCCGGCGGGACAGTTAATCAGCCCCAGCATTTT

V gene: TRBV12-3/TRBV12-4
J gene: TRBJ2-7
D gene: -
clone size: -
CDR3 protein: CASSLVVRRVHEQYF
CDR3 DNA: TGTGCCAGCAGTTTAGTTGTGAGGAGGGTCCACGAGCAGTACTTC

V gene: TRBV7-2
J gene: TRBJ1-2
D gene: -
clone size: -
CDR3 protein: CASSLVSGTPSIYGYTF
CDR3 DNA: TGTGCCAGCAGCTTAGTGTCCGGGACCCCGAGTATCTATGGCTACACCTTC

V gene: TRBV9
J gene: TRBJ1-3
D gene: TRBD1
clone size: -
CDR3 protein: CASNRGTGNTIYF
CDR3 DNA: TGTGCCAGCAACAGGGGGACTGGAAACACCATATATTTT

V gene: TRBV12-3/TRBV12-4
J gene: TRBJ1-5
D gene: TRBD1
clone size: few
CDR3 protein: CASSSGTGEVVNQPQHF
CDR3 DNA: TGTGCCAGCAGTTCGGGGACAGGGGAGGTGGTGAATCAGCCCCAGCATTTT

V gene: TRBV6-2/TRBV6-3
J gene: TRBJ2-1
D gene: TRBD2
clone size: -
CDR3 protein: CASSYVSGARNEQFF
CDR3 DNA: TGTGCCAGCAGTTACGTGAGCGGGGCTAGGAATGAGCAGTTCTTC

V gene: TRBV24-1
J gene: TRBJ2-1
D gene: -
clone size: -
CDR3 protein: CATSRATSTSNEQFF
CDR3 DNA: TGTGCCACCTCCCGGGCCACTAGTACTTCCAATGAGCAGTTCTTC

V gene: TRBV30
J gene: TRBJ2-5
D gene: -
clone size: few
CDR3 protein: CAWSPQYQETQYF
CDR3 DNA: TGTGCCTGGAGTCCCCAGTACCAAGAGACCCAGTACTTC

V gene: TRBV7-6
J gene: TRBJ1-5
D gene: -
clone size: -
CDR3 protein: CASSLGGPDNQPQHF
CDR3 DNA: TGTGCCAGCAGCTTAGGGGGACCCGACAATCAGCCCCAGCATTTT

V gene: TRBV20-1
J gene: TRBJ1-2
D gene: -
clone size: -
CDR3 protein: CSAPEKLNYGYTF
CDR3 DNA: TGCAGTGCTCCCGAAAAACTTAACTATGGCTACACCTTC

V gene: TRBV6-2/TRBV6-3
J gene: TRBJ2-7
D gene: -
clone size: few
CDR3 protein: CASSFRVRQDQPDYEQYF
CDR3 DNA: TGTGCCAGCAGCTTCCGGGTCCGACAGGACCAACCCGACTACGAGCAGTACTTC

V gene: TRBV24-1
J gene: TRBJ2-1
D gene: -
clone size: -
CDR3 protein: CATMSMTDNEQFF
CDR3 DNA: TGTGCCACCATGTCGATGACGGACAATGAGCAGTTCTTC

V gene: TRBV19
J gene: TRBJ1-1
D gene: -
clone size: few
CDR3 protein: CASGQTVNTEAFF
CDR3 DNA: TGTGCCAGTGGTCAGACCGTTAACACTGAAGCTTTCTTT

V gene: TRBV20-1
J gene: TRBJ1-1
D gene: TRBD1
clone size: -
CDR3 protein: CSAKIGTGVTEAFF
CDR3 DNA: TGCAGTGCCAAGATCGGGACAGGGGTCACTGAAGCTTTCTTT